This T cell receptor (beta chain) comes out of a study of chemoradiotherapy in HPV16-positive cancers. Repertoires were generated with immunoSEQ multiplex PCR, while TCRdb's copy carries only in-frame clones and drops some. The sample holds some 14,000 clones, about nine tenths seen once. Remarks on this clone: Its matching antigen is unknown.

Trimming took 5 bases from V and 4 from J, leaving 17 bases between them. CDR3 length: 15 residues. Germline-derived CDR1 and CDR2 are SGHAT and FQNNGV. Points from the study as a whole: Functional assays defining HPV-specific T cells used only two HPV16-positive patients. Non-HPV-specific T cells did not expand in tumors during treatment, whereas candidate HPV-specific clones and E7-related motifs did.

The sequences come from blood, collected from a patient who underwent chemoradiotherapy. The chain carries TRBV11-2 and TRBJ1-2; weak D call: TRBD1 (6 bases). The receptor was isolated from a human donor with HPV-associated anogenital cancer. The CDR3 sequence is CASSDIRGRGYGYTF. DNA of the CDR3: TGTGCCAGCAGCGACATTCGGGGGCGAGGCTATGGCTACACCTTC.